This T cell receptor beta chain was profiled in a study of T cell responses to AZD1222 COVID-19 vaccine (dated by TCRdb to about 2021). Notes on the research overall: AZD1222 recipients whose second dose came at about 4 weeks and those whose second dose came at about 12 weeks were combined into one group, since spike-specific TCR depth and breadth did not differ between the two schedules. A total of around 240 trial participants underwent TCR sequencing, of whom roughly 210 had received two doses of AZD1222 and approximately 25 had received two doses of the MenACWY control vaccine. Trial participants were enrolled by age into 18-55, 56-69 and 70-plus year subgroups, with about 150, 28 and 57 TCR-sequenced participants respectively.

The sample's time point label, decoded: baseline before first vaccination. Vaccinee samples were obtained from the UK trials COV001 and COV002, which included a single-blind randomized controlled phase 2/3 trial of AZD1222 (ChAdOx1 nCoV-19) in healthy adults. For TCRbeta chain sequencing, PBMC samples from trial participants were taken at day 0 and at day 28 after the second dose. Study-wide conclusions, independent of this receptor: Conclusions about previously exposed vaccinees are limited, since just 5 or 6 AZD1222 recipients were seropositive for SARS-CoV-2 at baseline. Spike-specific TCR breadth and depth rose significantly after two AZD1222 doses compared with day 0 and with MenACWY recipients. The 56-69-year group was small, and its depth increase did not reach significance, likely because of low power. Participants were mostly white British, with more females than males. The authors suggested clonal diversity may have been underestimated. The vaccine-associated CD4 TCRs covered the entire spike protein, and the dominant responses fell in regions 160-218 and 743-854. Reportedly, almost half of the unique spike-specific TCRs recognized epitopes lying outside the regions that are mutated in the B.1.351 and B.1.1.7 variants. Because no samples from the day 14 peak response were available, repertoires could be characterized only after the peak T cell response.

This clone was counted once. Which antigen it targets is not known. Base qualities are not recorded, but no much larger clone differs from it by a single base. V trim: 4 bases; J trim: 4 bases; unmatched bases: 5. The CDR3 has 13 amino acids, counting the end cysteine and phenylalanine. The read is trimmed to its CDR3 DNA, 39 bases read in frame from base 1. For CDR1 and CDR2, the germline V gene lists SGHRS and YFSETQ. The CDR3 regions of human TCRbeta chains were analyzed by immunosequencing. Processing in the source paper ran as follows. TCRs in the repertoires were matched against a reference library of SARS-CoV-2-specific TCRs that had been generated with the MIRA antigen-specificity platform. Breadth was defined as the fraction of unique TCRs that were SARS-CoV-2-associated. Depth was defined as the fraction of total T cells that were SARS-CoV-2-associated. Each spike-specific TCR was assigned to its reactive spike region and to a CD4 or CD8 class using the MIRA data. Log10-transformed breadth and depth values were compared by one-way ANOVA with Sidak's multiple comparisons tests. TCRdb stores this immuneACCESS table with in-frame sequences only. Part of the clones is absent; in the studies checked, under half of the shortfall reflects unresolved V genes, and no reason is known for the rest. V, J and clone size were drawn from that table, and D and trimming were deduced from the DNA. The sample includes 150,000 to 200,000 clones, with roughly 90% observed a single time. In total, the top ten clones hold roughly 1.3% of the sample.

This sequence originates from an adult in good health. Recombination connected TRBV5-1 to TRBJ2-7; the central 7 bases match TRBD2. The sequencing used peripheral blood, collected on day 0 of AZD1222 vaccination. CDR3 reads: CASSHEAGYEQYF. The bases read TGCGCCAGCAGCCACGAAGCGGGGTACGAGCAGTACTTC.